This T cell receptor beta chain derives from a study of T cell changes during pregnancy in multiple sclerosis. The data were produced by immunoSEQ multiplex PCR, yet TCRdb's version contains in-frame clones alone and is incomplete. The data hold tens of thousands of clones, with roughly 93% observed a single time. Germline lookup yields CDR1 SGHRS and CDR2 YFSETQ. There are 15 residues in the CDR3. V lost 0 bases, J lost 5 bases, and 5 bases stayed unmatched. The origin of this receptor is a female donor with multiple sclerosis, enrolled in a pregnancy study. V usage is TRBV5-1 and J usage is TRBJ1-1; 9 bases are shared with TRBD1. This material consisted of CD4+ T cells from peripheral blood mononuclear cells, taken in the second trimester of pregnancy. In nucleotides, the CDR3 is TGCGCCAGCAGCTTGGAGGTAGGGACAGGGACTGAAGCTTTCTTT. This gives the protein CASSLEVGTGTEAFF. The full variable domain, its missing parts supplied by reference TRBV5-1 and TRBJ1-1, is KAGVTQTPRYLIKTRGQQVTLSCSPISGHRSVSWYQQTPGQGLQFLFEYFSETQRNKGNFPGRFSGRQFSNSRSEMNVSTLELGDSALYLCASSLEVGTGTEAFFGQGTRLTVV.